These 15 T cell receptor beta chains came from one sample sequenced in a study of T cell responses to AZD1222 COVID-19 vaccine. The data were produced by immunoSEQ multiplex PCR, yet TCRdb's version contains in-frame clones alone and is incomplete. The table includes about 160,000 clones, approximately 94% detected once. Sequences were derived from peripheral blood, sampled 28 days after the second AZD1222 dose. Receptors originate from an adult who received the AZD1222 COVID-19 vaccine.

The CDR3: CASSLGLAGQETQYF. The DNA of the CDR3 is TGTGCCAGCAGCTTAGGGCTAGCGGGACAGGAGACCCAGTACTTC. The chain employs TRBV7-7 and TRBJ2-5; the match to TRBD2 covers 9 bases. V was pared by 1 base and J by 5 bases, with 5 bases of the junction left unmatched. Germline V lookup: CDR1 SSHAT, CDR2 FNYEAQ (reference sequence). This CDR3 is 15 amino acids long. Full variable domain (rest looked up from reference TRBV7-7 and TRBJ2-5): GAGVSQSPRYKVTKRGQDVTLRCDPISSHATLYWYQQALGQGPEFLTYFNYEAQPDKSGLPSDRFSAERPEGSISTLTIQRTEQRDSAMYRCASSLGLAGQETQYFGPGTRLLVL.

The V and J genes are TRBV5-6 and TRBJ1-2, with D unclear. Trimming removed 7 bases at V and 2 bases at J, with 12 bases between. The CDR3 runs to 13 residues. Germline V CDR1 and CDR2: SGHDT, YYEEEE. The CDR3 DNA is TGTGCCAGCGGGAGAGGACTAAACTATGGCTACACCTTC. This sequence encodes CASGRGLNYGYTF.

Concerning this clone: Within the sample, other DNA sequences also encode this same CDR3. The gene calls are TRBV6-5 and TRBJ2-2, with unresolved D. Germline V gene lookup returns CDR1 MNHEY and CDR2 SVGAGI. The CDR3 runs to 13 residues. V lost 6 bases, J lost 2 bases, and 7 bases lay in between. CDR3 DNA: TGTGCCAGCAGCGGTTCTAACACCGGGGAGCTGTTTTTT. It codes for CASSGSNTGELFF.

The V and J genes are TRBV28 and TRBJ1-3, with D possibly being TRBD1 (6 bases). CDR3 length: 16 amino acids. Deletions cut 1 base from V and 0 bases from J, with 10 bases between. Germline CDR1 is MDHEN and CDR2 is SYDVKM. CDR3 in amino acids: CASSLSWTVSGNTIYF. DNA of the CDR3: TGTGCCAGCAGTTTATCCTGGACAGTCTCTGGAAACACCATATATTTT.

The CDR3 coding sequence is TGTGCCAGCAGCGCCCCACGGACATCGAACACCGGGGAGCTGTTTTTT. Its protein is CASSAPRTSNTGELFF. The chain carries TRBV9 and TRBJ2-2, with D possibly TRBD1 on 5 matching bases. The CDR3 covers 16 residues. Germline V gene data show CDR1 as SGDLS and CDR2 as YYNGEE. The V gene lost 3 bases and the J gene lost 0 bases, with 12 bases spanning the gap.

Only a few counts were recorded for this clone. This chain uses TRBV3-1 (or the pseudogene TRBV3-2) with TRBJ1-4, with D unclear. Trimming shortened V by 2 bases and J by 4 bases, and 8 bases separated the two germline ends. This CDR3 has 14 residues. The germline CDR1 and CDR2 sequences are LGHDT and YNNKEL (reference sequence). CDR3: CASSQNRDNEKLFF. The CDR3 region has the DNA TGTGCCAGCAGCCAAAATAGGGATAATGAAAAACTGTTTTTT.

Turning to this clone: The junction shows a germline mismatch at one end, possibly a read error. The chain couples TRBV28 to TRBJ2-7, with TRBD1 matching over 8 bases. The CDR3 is 11 residues long. Per germline, CDR1 MDHEN and CDR2 SYDVKM. Here the CDR3 DNA reads TGTGCCAGCAGTTTTAGTCAGGACAGGGACTTC. Protein product: CASSFSQDRDF.

About this clone: A read error may account for a junction end that differs from germline. This rearrangement joins TRBV7-9 to TRBJ1-2, with a possible D match to TRBD1 (6 bases). Germline V gene lookup returns CDR1 SEHNR and CDR2 FQNEAQ (reference sequence). The CDR3 has 12 residues. CDR3 sequence (DNA): TGTGCCAGCAGCCCATCACTAGGGGGTTCTTACTTC. Translated, it gives CASSPSLGGSYF.

The rearrangement uses TRBV5-1 and TRBJ2-7; 11 nucleotides match TRBD2. CDR1 is SGHRS and CDR2 is YFSETQ in the germline V gene. The length of the CDR3 is 15 residues. The trim removed 4 bases at V and 1 base at J, leaving 4 bases unmatched. The CDR3 DNA is TGCGCCAGCAGCCTAACTAGCGGGAGTTCCTACGAGCAGTACTTC. As protein: CASSLTSGSSYEQYF.

CDR3 sequence: CASSNVQETQYF. DNA of the CDR3: TGTGCCAGTTCGAACGTCCAAGAGACCCAGTACTTC. The chain couples TRBV6-6 to TRBJ2-5; D is unresolved. There are 12 residues in the CDR3. Germline assignment: CDR1 MNHNY and CDR2 SVGAGI (reference sequence). V lost 9 bases, J lost 1 base, and 9 bases lay in between.

The chain joins TRBV7-2 to TRBJ1-1, with D perhaps matching TRBD1 (5 bases). Germline values: CDR1 SGHTA, CDR2 FQGNSA. V was clipped by 5 bases and J by 8 bases, with 9 bases between them. This CDR3 region has 11 residues. The CDR3 bases are TGTGCCAGCAGCCAGGGTGGCGAAGCTTTCTTT. Translated, it gives CASSQGGEAFF.

This chain connects TRBV4-3 to TRBJ1-2, with unresolved D. The CDR3 contains 21 residues. Germline CDR1 and CDR2: LGHNA and YSLEER. V lost 0 bases and J 4 bases, leaving 30 bases between the germline ends. The CDR3 here is CASSQEPRGPEVETGIYGYTF. CDR3 DNA: TGCGCCAGCAGCCAAGAACCTCGCGGGCCGGAGGTGGAGACGGGGATCTATGGCTACACCTTC.

V usage is TRBV4-2 and J usage is TRBJ2-1; weak D call: TRBD2 (6 bases). Germline CDR1 LGHNA, CDR2 YNFKEQ. V lost 3 bases to trimming and J lost 6 bases, with 12 bases between them. The length of the CDR3 is 14 residues. The CDR3 region is CASSHFRERNEQFF. The CDR3 nucleotides are TGTGCCAGCAGCCATTTTCGGGAGCGCAATGAGCAGTTCTTC.

The J gene is TRBJ1-2, the V gene TRBV18; D may be TRBD1 (6 bases). The CDR3 is 20 residues long. CDR1 and CDR2 from the germline V gene are KGHSH and LQKENI. Deletions cut 2 bases from V and 1 base from J, with 26 bases between. The CDR3 loop is CASSPRFRDIIRGVNYGYTF. CDR3 DNA sequence: TGTGCCAGCTCACCAAGGTTCCGGGACATTATTAGGGGGGTTAACTATGGCTACACCTTC.

V and J are TRBV25-1 and TRBJ1-1; D not certain. The CDR3 consists of 11 residues. V was trimmed by 3 bases and J by 1 base, leaving 0 bases between them. Looked up from germline, CDR1 is MGHDK and CDR2 is SYGVNS. CDR3 region: CASSENTEAFF. The CDR3 bases are TGTGCCAGCAGTGAGAACACTGAAGCTTTCTTT.